The following is a T cell receptor beta chain sequence with its context. These data come from a study of OX40 agonist ivuxolimab in advanced cancers. Study-level background: Across the patients, intravenous ivuxolimab was delivered every 2 weeks at 0.01 to 10 mg/kg.

Per germline, CDR1 SGHDT and CDR2 YYEEEE. This CDR3 has 16 residues. The V and J ends lost 5 bases and 4 bases, in that order; junction bases with no gene match: 6. This table comes from immunoSEQ multiplex PCR, and its TCRdb copy is limited to in-frame clones, with some not included. The sample lists about 110,000 clones, around 93% seen once, with 0.66% in the top ten. The chain is built from TRBV5-6 and TRBJ2-6; the match to TRBD2 covers 10 bases. The receptor's source is an adult with an advanced solid tumor such as melanoma, head and neck, liver or kidney cancer. The sample here was CD4+ or CD8+ T cells sorted from blood, taken in a trial of the OX40 agonist ivuxolimab. The CDR3 sequence is CASSGTSDVGANVLTF. CDR3 DNA sequence: TGTGCCAGCAGTGGGACTAGCGATGTGGGGGCCAACGTCCTGACTTTC.